This is a list of T cell receptor beta chains from one sample in a study of regulatory T cells in long-lasting Graves disease. TCRdb processed the multiplex PCR reads anew with MiXCR; each CDR3 protein has one entry. This table holds 500,000 to 700,000 distinct CDR3 sequences, 30% found once. The sample consisted of peripheral blood mononuclear cells (PBMCs), taken when the disease was refractory, from a patient treated with antithyroid drugs. Receptors originate from a female donor with Graves disease. Each CDR3 is given with its conserved first and last residue. The D gene is left open where the match is weak. Only some rows state a clone size, as once, few, many or a class for expanded clones.

j_gene,v_gene,d_gene,abundance,CDR3aa,CDR3nt
TRBJ1-1,TRBV5-1,TRBD1,-,CASSLGTGTGGTEAFF,TGCGCCAGCAGCTTAGGGACCGGGACAGGCGGAACTGAAGCTTTCTTT
TRBJ1-6,TRBV20-1,-,once,CSAEGTANSPLHF,TGCAGTGCTGAAGGGACGGCAAATTCACCCCTCCACTTT
TRBJ2-7,TRBV27,-,-,CASKGSGRYEQYF,TGTGCCAGCAAAGGAAGCGGTCGCTACGAGCAGTACTTC
TRBJ1-1,TRBV6-9,TRBD1,few,CASSYQILTGRAEAFF,TGTGCCAGCAGTTACCAAATACTGACAGGGAGGGCTGAAGCTTTCTTT
TRBJ2-7,TRBV18,TRBD2,-,CASSPPSIAGGGEQYF,TGTGCCAGCTCACCACCGAGTATAGCGGGAGGAGGAGAGCAGTACTTC
TRBJ1-4,TRBV12-3/TRBV12-4,-,many,CASSLATNEKLFF,TGCGCCAGCAGCTTGGCGACTAATGAAAAACTGTTTTTT
TRBJ1-5,TRBV3-1,TRBD1,-,CASSQDRGRNQPQHF,TGTGCCAGCAGCCAGGACAGGGGAAGGAATCAGCCCCAGCATTTT
TRBJ1-5,TRBV20-1,TRBD1,-,CSTGQGDQPQHF,TGCAGCACGGGACAGGGTGATCAGCCCCAGCATTTT
TRBJ1-4,TRBV28,-,-,CASSFGATNEKLFF,TGTGCCAGCAGTTTCGGAGCAACTAATGAAAAACTGTTTTTT
TRBJ1-5,TRBV19,TRBD1,once,CASSSRPGGSQPQHF,TGTGCCAGTAGTTCAAGGCCAGGGGGCAGTCAGCCCCAGCATTTT
TRBJ2-6,TRBV6-5,-,-,CASSYSQSSGANVLTF,TGTGCCAGCAGTTACTCACAGAGCTCTGGGGCCAACGTCCTGACTTTC
TRBJ2-7,TRBV11-2,TRBD1,many,CASTPSQGAYEQYF,TGTGCCAGCACCCCATCACAGGGGGCCTACGAGCAGTACTTC
TRBJ1-1,TRBV6-5,-,few,CASSSSDRVTEAFF,-
TRBJ2-5,TRBV2,-,few,CASSAPGLTLHQVF,TGTGCCAGCAGCGCGCCGGGACTGACGCTCCACCAGGTCTTC
TRBJ1-1,TRBV30,-,few,CACRMNTEAFF,TGTGCCTGCCGAATGAACACTGAAGCTTTCTTT
TRBJ2-5,TRBV7-3,-,-,CASSLNHGIETQYF,TGTGCCAGCAGCTTAAACCACGGGATAGAGACCCAGTACTTC
TRBJ2-7,TRBV10-1,TRBD2,few,CASSVIAGLVHYEQYF,TGCGCCAGCAGTGTGATAGCGGGCCTTGTTCACTACGAGCAGTACTTC
TRBJ1-1,TRBV12-3/TRBV12-4,-,few,CASSPARAQNTEAFF,TGTGCCAGCAGCCCCGCCCGGGCCCAGAACACTGAAGCTTTCTTT
TRBJ2-2,TRBV5-4,-,-,CASSLRGADTGELFF,TGTGCCAGCAGCTTAAGGGGCGCCGACACCGGGGAGCTGTTTTTT
TRBJ1-6,TRBV27,-,-,CASRSGSYNSPLHF,TGTGCCAGCAGGTCGGGTTCCTATAATTCACCCCTCCACTTT
TRBJ1-5,TRBV28,-,many,CASSTIPGSLGHQPQHF,TGTGCCAGCAGCACAATTCCGGGATCCCTCGGACATCAGCCCCAGCATTTT
TRBJ1-5,TRBV10-3,-,few,CATRFEGSNQPQHF,TGTGCCACCCGCTTTGAGGGCTCCAATCAGCCCCAGCATTTT
TRBJ1-1,TRBV9,-,many,CASSARVMNTEAFF,TGTGCCAGCAGCGCCAGGGTCATGAACACTGAAGCTTTCTTT
TRBJ2-1,TRBV5-1,-,-,CASSSAREPEQFF,TGCGCCAGCAGCTCAGCCAGGGAACCTGAGCAGTTCTTC